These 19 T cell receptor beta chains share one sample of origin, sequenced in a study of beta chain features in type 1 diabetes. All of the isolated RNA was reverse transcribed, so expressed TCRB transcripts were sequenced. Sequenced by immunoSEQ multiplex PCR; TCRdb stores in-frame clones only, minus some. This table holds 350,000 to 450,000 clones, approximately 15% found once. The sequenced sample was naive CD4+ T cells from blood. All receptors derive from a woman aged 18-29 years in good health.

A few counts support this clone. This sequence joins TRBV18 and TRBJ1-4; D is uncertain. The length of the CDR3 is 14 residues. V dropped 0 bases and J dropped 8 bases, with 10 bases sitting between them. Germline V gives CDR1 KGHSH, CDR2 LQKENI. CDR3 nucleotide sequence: TGTGCCAGCTCACCACCGGAGAGGGAGGAAAAACTGTTTTTT. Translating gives CASSPPEREEKLFF.

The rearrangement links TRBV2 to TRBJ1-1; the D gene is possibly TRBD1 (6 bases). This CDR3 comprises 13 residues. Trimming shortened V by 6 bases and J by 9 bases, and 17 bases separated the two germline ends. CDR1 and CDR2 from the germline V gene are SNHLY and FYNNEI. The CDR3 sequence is CASRTGWGTKAFF. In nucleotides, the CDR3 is TGTGCCAGCAGAACAGGGTGGGGAACGAAAGCTTTCTTT.

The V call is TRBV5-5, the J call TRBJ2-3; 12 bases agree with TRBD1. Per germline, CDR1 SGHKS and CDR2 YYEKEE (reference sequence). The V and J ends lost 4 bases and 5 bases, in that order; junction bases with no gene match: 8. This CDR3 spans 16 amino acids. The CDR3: CASSIRDRGLKDTQYF. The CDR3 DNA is TGTGCCAGCAGCATCCGGGACAGGGGGCTTAAAGATACGCAGTATTTT.

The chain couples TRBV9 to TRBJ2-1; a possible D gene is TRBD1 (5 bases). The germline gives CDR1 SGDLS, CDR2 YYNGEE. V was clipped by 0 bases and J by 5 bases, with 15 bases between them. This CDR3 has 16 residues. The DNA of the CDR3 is TGTGCCAGCAGCGTAGTGGTAAGGGGCCCGGACAATGAGCAGTTCTTC. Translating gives CASSVVVRGPDNEQFF.

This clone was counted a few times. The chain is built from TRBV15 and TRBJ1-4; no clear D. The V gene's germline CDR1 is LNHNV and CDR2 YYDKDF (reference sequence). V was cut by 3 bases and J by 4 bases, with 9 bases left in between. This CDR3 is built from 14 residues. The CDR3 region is CATSRQLLNEKLFF. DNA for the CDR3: TGTGCCACCAGCAGGCAACTGCTTAATGAAAAACTGTTTTTT. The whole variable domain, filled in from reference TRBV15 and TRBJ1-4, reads DAMVIQNPRYQVTQFGKPVTLSCSQTLNHNVMYWYQQKSSQAPKLLFHYYDKDFNNEADTPDNFQSRRPNTSFCFLDIRSPGLGDTAMYLCATSRQLLNEKLFFGSGTQLSVL.

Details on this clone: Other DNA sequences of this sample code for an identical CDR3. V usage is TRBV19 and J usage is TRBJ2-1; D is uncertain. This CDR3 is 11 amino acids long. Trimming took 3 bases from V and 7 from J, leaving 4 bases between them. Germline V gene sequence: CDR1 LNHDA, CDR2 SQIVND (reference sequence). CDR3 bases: TGTGCCAGTAGTATTCGGAATGAGCAGTTCTTC. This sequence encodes CASSIRNEQFF.

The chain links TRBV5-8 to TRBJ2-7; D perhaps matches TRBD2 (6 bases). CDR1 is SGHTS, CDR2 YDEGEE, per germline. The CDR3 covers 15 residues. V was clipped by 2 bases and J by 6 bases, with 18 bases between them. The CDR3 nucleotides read TGTGCCAGCAGCTTTAATTTTGGAGGGAGCGGCGAGCAGTACTTC. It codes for CASSFNFGGSGEQYF.

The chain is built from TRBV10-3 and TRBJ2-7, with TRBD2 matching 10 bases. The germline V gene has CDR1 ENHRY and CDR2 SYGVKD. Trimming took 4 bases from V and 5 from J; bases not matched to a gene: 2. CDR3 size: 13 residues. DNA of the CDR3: TGTGCCATCAGTGGAGCGGGAGGGCACGAGCAGTACTTC. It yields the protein CAISGAGGHEQYF.

The CDR3 sequence: CASNQGGDEQYF. The CDR3 DNA follows: TGTGCCAGCAACCAGGGAGGCGACGAGCAGTACTTC. This rearrangement joins TRBV9 to TRBJ2-7, with D maybe TRBD2 (6 bases). CDR3 length: 12 residues. Germline lookup yields CDR1 SGDLS and CDR2 YYNGEE. The V end was cut by 6 bases, the J end by 5 bases, with 12 bases between.

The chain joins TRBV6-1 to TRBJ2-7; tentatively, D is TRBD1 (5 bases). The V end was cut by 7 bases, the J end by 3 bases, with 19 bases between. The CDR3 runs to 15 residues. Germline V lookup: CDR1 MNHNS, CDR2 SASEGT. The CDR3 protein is CASTLWDTGHYEQYF. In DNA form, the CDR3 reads TGTGCCAGCACATTATGGGATACAGGCCACTACGAGCAGTACTTC.

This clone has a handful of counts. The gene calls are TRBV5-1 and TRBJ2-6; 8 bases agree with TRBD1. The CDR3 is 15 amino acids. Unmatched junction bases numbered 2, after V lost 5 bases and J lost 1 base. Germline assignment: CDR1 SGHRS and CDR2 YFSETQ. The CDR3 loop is CASSDRGSGANVLTF. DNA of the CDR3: TGCGCCAGCAGTGACAGGGGTTCTGGGGCCAACGTCCTGACTTTC.

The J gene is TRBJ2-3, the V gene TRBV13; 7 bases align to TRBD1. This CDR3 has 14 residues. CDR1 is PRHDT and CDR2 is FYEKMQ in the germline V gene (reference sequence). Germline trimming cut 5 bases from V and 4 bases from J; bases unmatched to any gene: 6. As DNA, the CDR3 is TGTGCCAGCAGCCAGACAGGGCGGGCAGATACGCAGTATTTT. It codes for CASSQTGRADTQYF.

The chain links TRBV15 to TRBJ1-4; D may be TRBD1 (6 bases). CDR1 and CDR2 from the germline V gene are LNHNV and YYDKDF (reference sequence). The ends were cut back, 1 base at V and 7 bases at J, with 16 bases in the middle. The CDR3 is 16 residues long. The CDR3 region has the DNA TGTGCCACCAGCAGAGCGGGAGGGGGGAACGGTGAAAAACTGTTTTTT. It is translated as CATSRAGGGNGEKLFF.

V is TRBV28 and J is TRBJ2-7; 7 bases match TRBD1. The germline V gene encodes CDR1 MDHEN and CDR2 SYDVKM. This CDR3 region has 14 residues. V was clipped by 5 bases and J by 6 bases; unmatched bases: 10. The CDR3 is CASSPRQGLREQYF. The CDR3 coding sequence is TGTGCCAGCAGTCCGCGACAGGGTCTGCGCGAGCAGTACTTC.

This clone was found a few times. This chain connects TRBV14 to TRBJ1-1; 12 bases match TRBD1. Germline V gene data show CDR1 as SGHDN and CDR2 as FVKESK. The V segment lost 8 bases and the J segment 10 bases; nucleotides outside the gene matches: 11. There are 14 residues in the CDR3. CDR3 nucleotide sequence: TGTGCCAGCTTAACCCGGGACAGGGGGCGCAGAGCTTTCTTT. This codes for CASLTRDRGRRAFF.

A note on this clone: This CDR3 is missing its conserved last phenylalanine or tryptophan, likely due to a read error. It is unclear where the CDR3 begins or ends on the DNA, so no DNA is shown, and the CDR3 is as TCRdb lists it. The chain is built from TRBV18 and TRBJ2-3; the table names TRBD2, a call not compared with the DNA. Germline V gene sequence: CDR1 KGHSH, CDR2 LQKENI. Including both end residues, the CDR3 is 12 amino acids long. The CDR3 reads CASSKASGIYPI.

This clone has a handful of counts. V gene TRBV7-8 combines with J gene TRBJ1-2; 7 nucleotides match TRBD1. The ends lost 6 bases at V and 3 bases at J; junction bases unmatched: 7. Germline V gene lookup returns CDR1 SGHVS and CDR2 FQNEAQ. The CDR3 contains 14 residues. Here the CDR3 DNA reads TGTGCCAGCAGGACAGGGTTGGGCGACTATGGCTACACCTTC. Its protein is CASRTGLGDYGYTF.

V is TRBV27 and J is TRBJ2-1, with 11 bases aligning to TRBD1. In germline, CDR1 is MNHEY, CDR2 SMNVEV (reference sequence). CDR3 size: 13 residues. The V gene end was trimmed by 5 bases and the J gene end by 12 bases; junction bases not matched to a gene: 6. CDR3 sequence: CASSGTGGSVQFF. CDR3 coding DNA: TGTGCCAGCAGTGGGACAGGGGGTAGCGTGCAGTTCTTC.

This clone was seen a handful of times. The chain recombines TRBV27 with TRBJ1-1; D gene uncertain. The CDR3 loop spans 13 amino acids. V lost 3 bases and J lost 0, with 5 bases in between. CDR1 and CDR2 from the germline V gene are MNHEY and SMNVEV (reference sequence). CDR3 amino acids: CASSLRMNTEAFF. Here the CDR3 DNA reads TGTGCCAGCAGTTTGCGCATGAACACTGAAGCTTTCTTT.